This TCR beta chain appears in the sequencing data of a study of prognosis after radiotherapy for stage I lung cancer. Study overall: All of the patients with non-small cell lung cancer, including over 5 who had refused surgery, were considered to be medically inoperable.

As to this clonotype: A far larger clone is one base from this, pointing to a likely read error.

Genomic DNA was subjected to two-round multiplex PCR for amplification of TCR beta CDR3. Primers targeting each individual TRBV and TRBJ gene were applied in first-round PCR. TCRdb re-called the multiplex PCR reads with MiXCR, one entry per CDR3 protein. This sample yields about 59,000 distinct CDR3 sequences, of which approximately 26% are seen a single time; around 8.1% belongs to the top ten. The CDR3 is 12 residues long. The ends were cut back, 10 bases at V and 8 bases at J, with 14 bases in the middle. CDR1 is MNHNS and CDR2 is SASEGT in the germline V gene. The sequencing here drew on PBMCs, taken before or after stereotactic body radiation therapy (not recorded which). The sequence was obtained from a donor aged 50 or older with non-small cell lung cancer. The chain joins TRBV6-1 to TRBJ1-4; no clear D. The CDR3 nucleotides read TGTGCCATCCGTTTCGACCGGGAAAAACTGTTTTTT. It translates to CAIRFDREKLFF.